The next 17 T cell receptor beta chains were all read from a single sample in a study of shared clonotypes between healthy human individuals. Sequencing used immunoSEQ multiplex PCR; TCRdb keeps in-frame clones, though not all of them. Seen here are hundreds of thousands of clones, 74% observed once, and the top ten hold 1.7%. Material: memory CD4+ T cells sorted from blood. Subset defined: CD45RA-negative fraction. The receptors were sampled from a woman under 40 in good health.

The CDR3 DNA reads as TGTGCCAGCAGTGACGGGACAGTATACGAGCAGTACTTC. Its protein is CASSDGTVYEQYF. The chain joins TRBV25-1 to TRBJ2-7, with 7 bases identical to TRBD1. V was clipped by 3 bases and J by 4 bases; unmatched bases: 3. The V gene's germline CDR1 is MGHDK and CDR2 SYGVNS. CDR3 size: 13 residues.

The rearrangement joins TRBV6-5 to TRBJ2-4; the D gene is possibly TRBD2 (6 bases). The CDR3 runs 13 residues. Per the germline V gene, CDR1 is MNHEY and CDR2 is SVGAGI. Trimming pared 4 bases from V and 6 bases from J, leaving 10 bases between. CDR3 sequence reads: CASSWSGANIQYF. The CDR3 DNA reads TGTGCCAGCAGTTGGTCGGGAGCAAACATTCAGTACTTC.

In the case of this clone: Within the sample, other DNA sequences also encode this same CDR3. The chain combines TRBV5-6 with TRBJ2-7; perhaps TRBD2 as D (6 bases). The CDR3 has 15 residues. CDR1 and CDR2 from the germline V gene are SGHDT and YYEEEE. The V end was cut by 4 bases, the J end by 2 bases, with 16 bases between. The CDR3 DNA follows: TGTGCCAGCAGCCCGGGGCTAGCGCCTACCTACGAGCAGTACTTC. Protein: CASSPGLAPTYEQYF.

The chain carries TRBV7-7 and TRBJ2-1; TRBD2 matches at 11 bases. The CDR3 has 17 residues. Germline V gene sequence: CDR1 SSHAT, CDR2 FNYEAQ (reference sequence). Trimming took 5 bases from V and 7 from J; bases not matched to a gene: 13. The CDR3 coding sequence is TGTGCCAGCAGCAAGAGACTAGCGGGAACCCCCTCAAATGAGCAGTTCTTC. Residues: CASSKRLAGTPSNEQFF. Variable domain in full (rest from reference TRBV7-7 and TRBJ2-1): GAGVSQSPRYKVTKRGQDVTLRCDPISSHATLYWYQQALGQGPEFLTYFNYEAQPDKSGLPSDRFSAERPEGSISTLTIQRTEQRDSAMYRCASSKRLAGTPSNEQFFGPGTRLTVL.

The rearrangement uses TRBV5-8 and TRBJ2-7, with D unresolved. Looked up from germline, CDR1 is SGHTS and CDR2 is YDEGEE. The CDR3 runs to 15 residues. Trimming shortened V by 2 bases and J by 6 bases, and 18 bases separated the two germline ends. The CDR3, as DNA: TGTGCCAGCAGCTTTGGCCTTCCTCGGAGTAGCGAGCAGTACTTC. It translates to CASSFGLPRSSEQYF.

The chain combines TRBV28 with TRBJ2-3; no reliable D call. CDR1 and CDR2 from the germline V gene are MDHEN and SYDVKM. Trimming stripped 4 bases from V and 2 bases from J, with 10 bases between. This CDR3 contains 14 residues. This chain's CDR3 is CASSSKRATDTQYF. CDR3 nucleotides: TGTGCCAGCAGTTCTAAAAGGGCCACAGATACGCAGTATTTT.

This sequence joins TRBV28 and TRBJ1-2, with 9 bases that match TRBD1. CDR1 is MDHEN and CDR2 is SYDVKM in the germline V gene. The CDR3 spans 13 residues. Trimming cost V 8 bases and J 4 bases; bases outside gene matches: 5. CDR3 nucleotide sequence: TGTGCCAGCGGACAGGGGCTCTCCTATGGCTACACCTTC. Translating gives CASGQGLSYGYTF.

The chain is built from TRBV29-1 and TRBJ2-5, with 7 positions matching TRBD1. Gene TRBJ2-7 matches the end of the DNA better, so the J call may be wrong. The CDR3 consists of 12 residues. CDR1 and CDR2 (germline): SQVTM, ANQGSEA. The CDR3 reads CSVGQTSYEQYF. CDR3 bases: TGCAGCGTGGGACAGACGTCCTACGAGCAGTACTTC.

This rearrangement joins TRBV2 to TRBJ1-3; possibly TRBD1 for D (5 bases). Germline-derived CDR1 and CDR2 are SNHLY and FYNNEI. This CDR3 is 15 amino acids long. The V end was cut by 5 bases, the J end by 0 bases, with 11 bases between. Here the CDR3 reads CASSYSGFSGNTIYF. The CDR3 DNA follows: TGTGCCAGCAGTTACTCAGGGTTCTCTGGAAACACCATATATTTT.

The chain links TRBV28 to TRBJ2-1; 11 bases agree with TRBD2. The CDR3 has 15 residues. The V gene's germline CDR1 is MDHEN and CDR2 SYDVKM. Trimming at V came to 6 bases and at J to 6 bases, leaving 7 bases not matched to a gene. The CDR3 is CASSLTSGSGNEQFF. The CDR3 DNA is TGTGCCAGCAGCCTCACTAGCGGGAGTGGCAATGAGCAGTTCTTC.

The V and J genes are TRBV7-9 and TRBJ1-4; D is uncertain. The CDR3 totals 15 residues. Trimming removed 0 bases at V and 3 bases at J, with 8 bases between. Germline lookup yields CDR1 SEHNR and CDR2 FQNEAQ (reference sequence). CDR3 sequence: CASSLAGDSNEKLFF. The CDR3 DNA reads TGTGCCAGCAGCTTAGCTGGGGATTCTAATGAAAAACTGTTTTTT.

This clone was seen just once. This chain connects TRBV5-5 to TRBJ1-5, with D perhaps matching TRBD1 (5 bases). Germline loops: CDR1 SGHKS, CDR2 YYEKEE (reference sequence). V lost 1 base to trimming and J lost 2 bases, with 16 bases between them. This CDR3 is 17 amino acids long. The DNA for the CDR3 is TGTGCCAGCAGCTTGATGGGAAGGGGAAGCGGCAATCAGCCCCAGCATTTT. Translated, it gives CASSLMGRGSGNQPQHF. Looking up the rest from reference TRBV5-5 and TRBJ1-5 gives the full variable domain: DAGVTQSPTHLIKTRGQQVTLRCSPISGHKSVSWYQQVLGQGPQFIFQYYEKEERGRGNFPDRFSARQFPNYSSELNVNALLLGDSALYLCASSLMGRGSGNQPQHFGDGTRLSIL.

The V call is TRBV6-5, the J call TRBJ2-1, with TRBD1 as a possible D gene (6 bases). The CDR3 is 13 residues long. V dropped 5 bases and J dropped 9 bases, with 14 bases sitting between them. CDR1 MNHEY and CDR2 SVGAGI come from the germline V gene. The CDR3 spells CASSPRTVGEQFF. CDR3 DNA: TGTGCCAGCAGTCCGCGGACAGTTGGTGAGCAGTTCTTC.

The chain couples TRBV28 to TRBJ2-1, with 9 bases aligning to TRBD1. This CDR3 region has 15 residues. Germline-derived CDR1 and CDR2 are MDHEN and SYDVKM. J lost 3 bases, V lost 2 bases, and 2 bases had no gene match. The CDR3 region is CASSLGTGYYNEQFF. The CDR3, as DNA: TGTGCCAGCAGTTTAGGGACAGGGTACTACAATGAGCAGTTCTTC.

The chain recombines TRBV11-3 with TRBJ1-2; D possibly corresponds to TRBD1 (6 bases). The CDR3 runs 14 residues. Germline CDR1 reads SGHNT; CDR2 reads YENEEA. The V and J ends lost 5 bases and 0 bases respectively, with 10 bases between them. For the CDR3, the DNA is TGTGCCAGCAGCCAAGACAGGACTAACTATGGCTACACCTTC. The encoded protein is CASSQDRTNYGYTF.

The V call is TRBV19, the J call TRBJ1-1; TRBD1 matches at 10 bases. The ends lost 4 bases at V and 4 bases at J; junction bases unmatched: 6. This CDR3 has 15 amino acids. Per germline, CDR1 LNHDA and CDR2 SQIVND (reference sequence). CDR3 sequence: CASSRTGQGITEAFF. Here the CDR3 DNA reads TGTGCCAGTAGTAGAACGGGACAGGGGATCACTGAAGCTTTCTTT.

The rearrangement links TRBV30 to TRBJ1-6, with 10 bases identical to TRBD1. V lost 8 bases to trimming and J lost 3 bases; unmatched junction nucleotides: 10. Germline CDR1 GTSNPN, CDR2 SVGIG (reference sequence). This CDR3 is 16 amino acids long. The CDR3 DNA follows: TGTGCCCTCGGGTTCCGGGACAGGGGCTATAATTCACCCCTCCACTTT. Amino acids: CALGFRDRGYNSPLHF.